Following are 22 T cell receptor beta chains from one sample sequenced in a study of cytomegalovirus exposure and HLA in healthy donors. The PCR contained 60 Vbeta and 13 Jbeta primers. Method: immunoSEQ multiplex PCR; TCRdb's copy keeps in-frame clones and lacks some. Of about 79,000 clones listed, roughly two thirds are singletons. Sequenced input: PBMCs. These receptors originate from a woman in her 50s in good health and CMV-seropositive.

The V and J genes are TRBV2 and TRBJ1-2; the D gene is possibly TRBD1 (6 bases). This CDR3 is 13 amino acids long. V lost 5 bases to trimming and J lost 3 bases, with 10 bases between them. Germline V gene lookup returns CDR1 SNHLY and CDR2 FYNNEI. CDR3 loop: CASSRDTDYGYTF. The CDR3 DNA reads TGTGCCAGCAGTAGGGACACAGACTATGGCTACACCTTC.

Here the CDR3 reads CASSVGPGVNTEAFF. CDR3 coding DNA: TGTGCCAGCAGCGTAGGGCCGGGGGTGAACACTGAAGCTTTCTTT. The chain is built from TRBV9 and TRBJ1-1, with TRBD1 as a possible D gene (5 bases). Trimming removed 0 bases from V and 0 bases from J, with 9 bases in between. This CDR3 comprises 15 residues. The germline V gene has CDR1 SGDLS and CDR2 YYNGEE.

V is TRBV5-6 and J is TRBJ2-7, with D perhaps TRBD1 (6 bases). V was trimmed by 4 bases and J by 3 bases, leaving 17 bases between them. This CDR3 has 15 amino acids. The germline V gene has CDR1 SGHDT and CDR2 YYEEEE. The CDR3 DNA sequence: TGTGCCAGCAGCCCGTGGGGGCAGATCCTCTACGAGCAGTACTTC. Translated, it gives CASSPWGQILYEQYF.

This clone has a handful of counts. The chain uses TRBV7-2 and TRBJ1-5; unclear D gene. Per germline, CDR1 SGHTA and CDR2 FQGNSA. CDR3 length: 12 residues. Deletions cut 5 bases from V and 3 bases from J, with 5 bases between. The CDR3 bases are TGTGCCAGCAGCCGAGACAATCAGCCCCAGCATTTT. Amino acid sequence: CASSRDNQPQHF.

This chain uses TRBV6-1 with TRBJ2-1; D remains unclear. Trimming shortened V by 4 bases and J by 7 bases, and 14 bases separated the two germline ends. This CDR3 region has 14 residues. Germline CDR1 and CDR2: MNHNS and SASEGT. This CDR3 reads CASSGLSRSNEQFF. The DNA of the CDR3 is TGTGCCAGCAGTGGCCTATCTAGATCTAATGAGCAGTTCTTC.

This chain joins TRBV6-4 and TRBJ2-7, with D perhaps matching TRBD1 (6 bases). Germline CDR1 reads MRHNA; CDR2 reads SNTAGT. CDR3 size: 17 residues. V lost 0 bases and J 2 bases, leaving 17 bases between the germline ends. The CDR3 nucleotides read TGTGCCAGCAGTGACTCGACCCGGACAGAGTTGACCTACGAGCAGTACGTC. It translates to CASSDSTRTELTYEQYV.

This clone is medium-sized (0.01 to 0.1%) in the sample. The gene calls are TRBV5-4 and TRBJ2-3, with 9 bases lining up with TRBD2. The CDR3 loop spans 15 amino acids. Germline V gene lookup returns CDR1 SGHNT and CDR2 YYREEE (reference sequence). The V segment lost 0 bases and the J segment 5 bases; nucleotides outside the gene matches: 4. The DNA for the CDR3 is TGTGCCAGCAGCTTGGACGCGGGGGGGCTAGATACGCAGTATTTT. This codes for CASSLDAGGLDTQYF.

This clone was picked up a small number of times. This chain connects TRBV7-9 to TRBJ2-7; perhaps TRBD2 as D (6 bases). Per germline, CDR1 SEHNR and CDR2 FQNEAQ (reference sequence). V lost 5 bases, J lost 0 bases, and 14 bases lay in between. The CDR3 sequence is 15 residues long. For the CDR3, the DNA is TGTGCCAGCAGCCGGGGAGGTCTCGTCTCCTACGAGCAGTACTTC. It is translated as CASSRGGLVSYEQYF.

The chain uses TRBV5-6 and TRBJ1-2; D is unclear. Deletions cut 4 bases from V and 4 bases from J, with 14 bases between. The CDR3 length is 14 residues. Germline-derived CDR1 and CDR2 are SGHDT and YYEEEE. CDR3 sequence reads: CASSPRPGSYGYTF. The CDR3 DNA is TGTGCCAGCAGCCCCCGACCTGGGAGCTATGGCTACACCTTC.

J is TRBJ2-5 and V is TRBV5-1; 7 nucleotides match TRBD2. CDR3 length equals 14 residues. The V gene end was trimmed by 3 bases and the J gene end by 2 bases; junction bases not matched to a gene: 4. Germline-derived CDR1 and CDR2 are SGHRS and YFSETQ. The CDR3 sequence is CASSSGTTQETQYF. DNA of the CDR3: TGCGCCAGCAGCTCAGGGACTACTCAAGAGACCCAGTACTTC.

The rearrangement joins TRBV7-6 to TRBJ2-5; D may be TRBD1 (7 bases). The germline CDR1 and CDR2 sequences are SGHVS and FNYEAQ. There are 18 residues in the CDR3. The V and J ends lost 1 base and 0 bases respectively, with 18 bases between them. The CDR3 DNA is TGTGCCAGCAGCTTAGTTTTCCAGGGGGGTTTGTACCAAGAGACCCAGTACTTC. This gives the protein CASSLVFQGGLYQETQYF.

The chain is built from TRBV10-3 and TRBJ1-1, with D possibly being TRBD1 (5 bases). CDR1 ENHRY and CDR2 SYGVKD come from the germline V gene. The CDR3 consists of 15 residues. The V gene lost 2 bases and the J gene lost 5 bases, with 15 bases spanning the gap. CDR3 DNA: TGTGCCATCAGTGAGCCCAGTCGGGGGTGGACTGAAGCTTTCTTT. This codes for CAISEPSRGWTEAFF.

The chain combines TRBV6-5 with TRBJ2-3; TRBD1 might be the D (5 bases). Germline assignment: CDR1 MNHEY and CDR2 SVGAGI. This CDR3 is built from 15 residues. Trimming removed 2 bases at V and 8 bases at J, with 17 bases between. Written as DNA, the CDR3 is TGTGCCAGCAGTTACGAACTGGGGCGTCTAGGTACGCAGTATTTT. It encodes CASSYELGRLGTQYF.

V usage is TRBV6-5 and J usage is TRBJ1-2; D perhaps matches TRBD1 (6 bases). The CDR3 runs 12 residues. Deletions cut 6 bases from V and 10 bases from J, with 15 bases between. Germline V gives CDR1 MNHEY, CDR2 SVGAGI. The CDR3 region has the DNA TGTGCCAGCAGCCCCACCGGGACATTCTACACCTTC. Translating gives CASSPTGTFYTF.

As concerns this clone: Other DNA sequences from this sample encode an identical CDR3 as well. This rearrangement joins TRBV10-3 to TRBJ2-5, with a tentative D call TRBD2 (7 bases). The V gene's germline CDR1 is ENHRY and CDR2 SYGVKD. V lost 11 bases and J lost 5, with 24 bases in between. The CDR3 is 15 residues long. CDR3 amino acids: CAVGRGGDTQETQYF. As DNA, the CDR3 is TGTGCCGTAGGAAGGGGGGGTGATACCCAGGAGACCCAGTACTTC.

This clone occurred a few times. CDR3 DNA sequence: TGTGCCAGCAGTAAGACCTGGGCAAATCAGCCCCAGCATTTT. Its protein is CASSKTWANQPQHF. The chain combines TRBV6-1 with TRBJ1-5; D gene ambiguous. Trimming stripped 5 bases from V and 4 bases from J, with 12 bases between. This CDR3 has 14 amino acids. CDR1 is MNHNS, CDR2 SASEGT, per germline.

V usage is TRBV2 and J usage is TRBJ2-5, with 10 bases lining up with TRBD1. Germline trimming cut 6 bases from V and 9 bases from J; bases unmatched to any gene: 10. CDR1 SNHLY and CDR2 FYNNEI come from the germline V gene. The CDR3 consists of 14 residues. The CDR3 sequence: CASSPGQGLMAQYF. CDR3 coding DNA: TGTGCCAGCAGCCCGGGACAGGGGCTGATGGCCCAGTACTTC.

J is TRBJ1-3 and V is TRBV30; D is undetermined. Trimming cost V 0 bases and J 9 bases, with 12 bases left between them. The CDR3 spans 13 residues. Germline-derived CDR1 and CDR2 are GTSNPN and SVGIG (reference sequence). The CDR3 protein is CAWSVTGAGTIYF. Written as DNA, the CDR3 is TGTGCCTGGAGTGTAACTGGCGCGGGCACCATATATTTT.

The chain has TRBV18 and TRBJ2-5; TRBD1 might be the D (6 bases). Looked up from germline, CDR1 is KGHSH and CDR2 is LQKENI. The germline V and J ends were trimmed by 4 bases and 1 base, with 10 bases remaining between them. The CDR3 runs 14 residues. The CDR3 DNA reads TGTGCCAGCTCACTAGGGGGATTCCAAGAGACCCAGTACTTC. Its protein is CASSLGGFQETQYF.

This chain links TRBV29-1 with TRBJ1-1; D gene uncertain. Between the trimmed V and J ends, which lost 8 bases and 5 bases, there was a span of 12 bases. The CDR3 has 11 amino acids. The germline V gene encodes CDR1 SQVTM and CDR2 ANQGSEA. The CDR3 region is CSIRRGTEAFF. CDR3 DNA sequence: TGCAGCATAAGACGGGGTACTGAAGCTTTCTTT.

This chain links TRBV7-9 with TRBJ1-5; D is uncertain. The germline CDR1 and CDR2 sequences are SEHNR and FQNEAQ (reference sequence). There are 16 residues in the CDR3. Deletions cut 5 bases from V and 10 bases from J, with 24 bases between. CDR3 in DNA: TGTGCCAGCAGCGACACCAATGGAGGAACCGCCGGTCCCCAGCATTTT. Translated: CASSDTNGGTAGPQHF. The variable domain in full, completed from reference TRBV7-9 and TRBJ1-5, reads DTGVSQNPRHKITKRGQNVTFRCDPISEHNRLYWYRQTLGQGPEFLTYFQNEAQLEKSRLLSDRFSAERPKGSFSTLEIQRTEQGDSAMYLCASSDTNGGTAGPQHFGDGTRLSIL.

This clone occurred a few times. The limits of the CDR3 on the DNA are not certain, so only TCRdb's listed CDR3 is given. The gene calls are TRBV4-2 and TRBJ1-4. The germline CDR1 and CDR2 sequences are LGHNA and YNFKEQ. The CDR3 comprises 12 residues, both ends counted. The CDR3 spells CASSQATKNCFF.